The rows below give T cell receptor beta chains drawn from one sample of a study of T cell changes during pregnancy in multiple sclerosis. Clones were sequenced by immunoSEQ multiplex PCR, and TCRdb holds only the in-frame ones, with some missing. The repertoire includes 28,000 or so clones, roughly 89% of them detected once, and about 0.78% sits in the top ten. This specimen consisted of CD4+ T cells from peripheral blood mononuclear cells, obtained in the second trimester of pregnancy. Source of these receptors: a female donor with multiple sclerosis, enrolled in a pregnancy study. The CDR3 runs from the conserved cysteine through the conserved F or W. A D gene is named only where the DNA matches it firmly. Clone size is not always given. Where it is, it says once, few, many or a class for expanded clones.

clone_size j_call d_call v_call cdr3_nt cdr3_aa
NA TRBJ1-2 NA TRBV5-4 TGTGCCAGCAGCTACTACGACAGCTATGGCTACACCTTC CASSYYDSYGYTF
once TRBJ2-2 TRBD1 TRBV10-3 TGTGCCATCGGGGGACAGGGGGGGACCGGGGAGCTGTTTTTT CAIGGQGGTGELFF
NA TRBJ2-1 TRBD1 TRBV13 TGTGCCAGCAGCCCTGCGACAGGGAGCTACAATGAGCAGTTCTTC CASSPATGSYNEQFF
NA TRBJ1-3 TRBD1 TRBV7-9 TGTGCCAGCAGCGTGGGACAGGGGCGCATGGTATATTTT CASSVGQGRMVYF
NA TRBJ1-1 TRBD1 TRBV5-4 TGTGCCAGCAGCCTGGACAGGGGATCGTCTGAAGCTTTCTTT CASSLDRGSSEAFF
few TRBJ1-2 NA TRBV10-3 TGTGCCATCAGTGGGGCAGGGAACTATGGCTACACCTTC CAISGAGNYGYTF
few TRBJ1-6 NA TRBV27 TGTGCCAGCAGTTGGCGGAATTCACCCCTCCACTTT CASSWRNSPLHF
NA TRBJ2-7 TRBD1 TRBV30 TGTGCCTGGAGTGTACACCCCACAGGGGACGAGCAGTACTTC CAWSVHPTGDEQYF
NA TRBJ2-3 NA TRBV4-1 TGCGCCAGCCGCCTACTAGGATCAGATACGCAGTATTTT CASRLLGSDTQYF
NA TRBJ2-7 TRBD1 TRBV7-2 TGTGCCAGCAGCTTAGCCTCTTCAGGGGGCGCAGCCTACGAGCAGTACTTC CASSLASSGGAAYEQYF